This T cell receptor beta chain was observed in a study of T cell clusters in autoimmune cytopenias. The study, taken as a whole, reports: Active autoimmune hepatitis patients had roughly 2.9-fold fewer exclusive TRB clusters than healthy donors.

TRB rearrangements were amplified by touch-down multiplex PCR with mixed TRB-A/B primers. TCRdb re-called the multiplex PCR reads; every CDR3 protein appears as one record, without DNA. This sample's table has around 9,700 distinct CDR3 sequences. Turning to this clonotype: Its specificity is unknown.

TRB amplification used around 270 ng of peripheral blood genomic DNA. Per germline, CDR1 GTSNPN and CDR2 SVGIG (reference sequence). CDR3 length: 11 amino acids. These same data were also listed under a study on T cell repertoires in aging, cancer and after chemotherapy. As that study records: Repeat sampling of healthy donors over several months to years showed clear clonal overlap. The whole study produced a dataset of roughly 8.6 million TCR reads.

The specimen was peripheral blood. This receptor was identified in a human donor in good health. This rearrangement joins TRBV30 to TRBJ2-3. CDR3 residues: CAWSVSDTQYF.